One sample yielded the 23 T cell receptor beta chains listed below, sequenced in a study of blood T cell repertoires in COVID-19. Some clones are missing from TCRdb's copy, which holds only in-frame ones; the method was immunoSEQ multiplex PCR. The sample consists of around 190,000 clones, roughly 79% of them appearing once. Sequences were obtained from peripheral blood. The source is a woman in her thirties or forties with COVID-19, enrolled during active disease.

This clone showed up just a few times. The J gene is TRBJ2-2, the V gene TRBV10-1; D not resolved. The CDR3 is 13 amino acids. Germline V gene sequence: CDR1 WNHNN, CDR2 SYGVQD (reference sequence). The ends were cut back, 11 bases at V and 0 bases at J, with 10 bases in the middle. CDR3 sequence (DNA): TGCGCCCCGGCGCTAGCGAACACCGGGGAGCTGTTTTTT. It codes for CAPALANTGELFF.

In DNA, the CDR3 is TGTGCCAGCTCACCATTGGAAGGGAGCTCCTATAATTCACCCCTCCACTTT. Translation gives CASSPLEGSSYNSPLHF. The chain recombines TRBV18 with TRBJ1-6; no reliable D call. Germline V gives CDR1 KGHSH, CDR2 LQKENI. Trimming shortened V by 2 bases and J by 0 bases, and 11 bases separated the two germline ends. This CDR3 is 17 amino acids long.

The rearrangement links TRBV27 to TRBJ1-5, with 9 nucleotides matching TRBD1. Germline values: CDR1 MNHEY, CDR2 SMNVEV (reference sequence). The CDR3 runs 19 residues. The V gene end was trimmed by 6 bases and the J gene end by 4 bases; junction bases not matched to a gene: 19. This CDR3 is CASSRVGTGSGPINQPQHF. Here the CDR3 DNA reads TGTGCCAGCAGCCGGGTAGGGACAGGGAGTGGGCCGATTAATCAGCCCCAGCATTTT.

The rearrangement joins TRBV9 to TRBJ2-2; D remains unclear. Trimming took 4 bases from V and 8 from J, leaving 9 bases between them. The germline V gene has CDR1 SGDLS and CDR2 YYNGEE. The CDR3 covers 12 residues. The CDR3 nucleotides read TGTGCCAGCAGCACTCCGACAGGGGAGCTGTTTTTT. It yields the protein CASSTPTGELFF.

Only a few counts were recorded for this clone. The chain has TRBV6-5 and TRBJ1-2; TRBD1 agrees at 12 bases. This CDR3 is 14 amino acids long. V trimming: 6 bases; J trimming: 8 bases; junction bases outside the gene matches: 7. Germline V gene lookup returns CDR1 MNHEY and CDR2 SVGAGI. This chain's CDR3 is CASRTGTGGDGYTF. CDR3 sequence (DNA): TGTGCCAGCAGAACGGGGACAGGGGGCGACGGCTACACCTTC.

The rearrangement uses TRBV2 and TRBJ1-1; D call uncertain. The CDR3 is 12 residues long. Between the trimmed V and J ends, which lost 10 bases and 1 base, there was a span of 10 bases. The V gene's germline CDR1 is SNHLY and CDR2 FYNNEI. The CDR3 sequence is CATRSGNTEAFF. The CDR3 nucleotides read TGTGCCACCCGATCGGGGAACACTGAAGCTTTCTTT.

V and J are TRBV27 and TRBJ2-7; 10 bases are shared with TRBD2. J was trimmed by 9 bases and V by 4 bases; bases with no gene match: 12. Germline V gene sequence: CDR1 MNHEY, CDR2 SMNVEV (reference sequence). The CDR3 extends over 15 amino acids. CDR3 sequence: CASSSPSSGSSVQYF. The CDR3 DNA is TGTGCCAGCAGTTCTCCTTCTAGCGGGAGCTCGGTGCAGTACTTC.

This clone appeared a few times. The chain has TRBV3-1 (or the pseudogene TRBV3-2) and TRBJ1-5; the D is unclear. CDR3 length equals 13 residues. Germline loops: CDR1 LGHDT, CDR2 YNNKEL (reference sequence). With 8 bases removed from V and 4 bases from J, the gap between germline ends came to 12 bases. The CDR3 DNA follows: TGTGCCAGCGGGCACTCCGGTAATCAGCCCCAGCATTTT. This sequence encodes CASGHSGNQPQHF.

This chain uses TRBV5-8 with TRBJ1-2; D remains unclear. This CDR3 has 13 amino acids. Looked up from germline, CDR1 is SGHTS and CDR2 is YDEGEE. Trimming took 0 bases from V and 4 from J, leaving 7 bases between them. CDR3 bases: TGTGCCAGCAGCTTGGGGAGAGCCTATGGCTACACCTTC. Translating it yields CASSLGRAYGYTF.

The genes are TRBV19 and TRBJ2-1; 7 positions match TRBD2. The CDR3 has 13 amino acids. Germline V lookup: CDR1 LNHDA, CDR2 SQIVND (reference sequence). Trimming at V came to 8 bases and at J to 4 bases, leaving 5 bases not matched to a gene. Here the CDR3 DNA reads TGTGCCAGTTCGACTAGCTCTTACAATGAGCAGTTCTTC. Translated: CASSTSSYNEQFF.

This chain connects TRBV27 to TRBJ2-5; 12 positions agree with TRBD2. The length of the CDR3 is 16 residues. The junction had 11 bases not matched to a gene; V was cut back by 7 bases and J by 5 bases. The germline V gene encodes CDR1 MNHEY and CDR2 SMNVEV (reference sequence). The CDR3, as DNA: TGTGCCAGCACTCAACGAGCTAGCGGGGGGGCGGAGACCCAGTACTTC. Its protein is CASTQRASGGAETQYF.

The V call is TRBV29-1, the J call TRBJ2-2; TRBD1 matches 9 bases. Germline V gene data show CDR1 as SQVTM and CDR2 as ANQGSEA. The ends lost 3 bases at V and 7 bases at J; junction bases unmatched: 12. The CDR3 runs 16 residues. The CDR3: CSVDLGRTGAGGELFF. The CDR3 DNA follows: TGCAGCGTTGATCTAGGGAGGACAGGGGCGGGCGGGGAGCTGTTTTTT.

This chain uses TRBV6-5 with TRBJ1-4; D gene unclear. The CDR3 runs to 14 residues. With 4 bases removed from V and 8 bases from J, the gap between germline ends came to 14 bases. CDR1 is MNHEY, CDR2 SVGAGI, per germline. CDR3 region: CASSSHPRGEKLFF. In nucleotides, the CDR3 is TGTGCCAGCAGTTCCCACCCCCGGGGAGAAAAACTGTTTTTT.

CDR3 bases: TGCGCCAGCAGGCCCGGGGCTGGAAACACCATATATTTT. Translating it yields CASRPGAGNTIYF. This chain joins TRBV5-1 and TRBJ1-3; D uncertain. The V gene's germline CDR1 is SGHRS and CDR2 YFSETQ. There are 13 residues in the CDR3. V was clipped by 5 bases and J by 2 bases, with 8 bases between them.

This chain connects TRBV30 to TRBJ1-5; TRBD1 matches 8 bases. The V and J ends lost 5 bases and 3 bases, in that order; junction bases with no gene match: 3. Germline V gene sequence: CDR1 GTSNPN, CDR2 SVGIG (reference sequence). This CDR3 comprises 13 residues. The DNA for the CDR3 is TGTGCCTGGGACAGGGGAGACAATCAGCCCCAGCATTTT. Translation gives CAWDRGDNQPQHF.

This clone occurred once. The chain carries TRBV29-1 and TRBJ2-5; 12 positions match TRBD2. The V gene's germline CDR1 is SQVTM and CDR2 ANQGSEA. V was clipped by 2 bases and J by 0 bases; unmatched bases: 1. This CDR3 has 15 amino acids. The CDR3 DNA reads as TGCAGCGTTGAAACTAGCGGGGGGCACCAAGAGACCCAGTACTTC. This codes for CSVETSGGHQETQYF.

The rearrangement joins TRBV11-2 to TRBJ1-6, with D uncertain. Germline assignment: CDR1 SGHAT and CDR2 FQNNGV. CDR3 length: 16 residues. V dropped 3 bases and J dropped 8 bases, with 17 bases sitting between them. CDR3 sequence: CASSFPERVSDSPLHF. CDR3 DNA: TGTGCCAGCAGCTTTCCCGAGCGCGTTTCCGATTCACCCCTCCACTTT.

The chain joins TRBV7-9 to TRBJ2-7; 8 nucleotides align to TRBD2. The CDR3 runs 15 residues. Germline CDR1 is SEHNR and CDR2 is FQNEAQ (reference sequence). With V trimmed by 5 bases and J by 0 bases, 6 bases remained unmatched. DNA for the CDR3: TGTGCCAGCAGCCAAACCGGGACTAGCTCCTACGAGCAGTACTTC. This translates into CASSQTGTSSYEQYF.

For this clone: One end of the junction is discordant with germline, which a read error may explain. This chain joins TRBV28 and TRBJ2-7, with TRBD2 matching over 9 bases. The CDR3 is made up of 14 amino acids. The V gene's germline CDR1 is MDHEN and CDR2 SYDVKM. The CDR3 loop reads CASNLAGEGYEQYF. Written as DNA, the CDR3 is TGTGCCAGCAATTTAGCGGGAGAAGGCTACGAGCAGTACTTC.

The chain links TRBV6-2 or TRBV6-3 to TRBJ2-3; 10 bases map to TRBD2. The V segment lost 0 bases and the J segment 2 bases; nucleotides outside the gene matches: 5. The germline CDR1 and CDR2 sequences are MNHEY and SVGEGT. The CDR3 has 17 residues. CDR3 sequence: CASSYSGGLAPTDTQYF. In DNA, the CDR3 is TGTGCCAGCAGTTACTCCGGGGGACTAGCGCCCACAGATACGCAGTATTTT.

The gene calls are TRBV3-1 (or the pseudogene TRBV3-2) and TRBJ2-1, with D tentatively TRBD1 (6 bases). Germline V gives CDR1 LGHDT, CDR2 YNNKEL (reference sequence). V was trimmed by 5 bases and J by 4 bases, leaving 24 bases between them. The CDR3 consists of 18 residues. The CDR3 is CASSAAPDSRGWYNEQFF. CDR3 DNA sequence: TGTGCCAGCAGCGCCGCTCCAGATAGCAGGGGATGGTACAATGAGCAGTTCTTC.

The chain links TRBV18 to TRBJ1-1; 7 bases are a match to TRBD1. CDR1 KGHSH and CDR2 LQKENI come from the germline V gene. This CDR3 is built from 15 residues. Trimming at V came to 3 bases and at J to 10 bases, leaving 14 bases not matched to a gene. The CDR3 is CASSPPSKDRQGAFF. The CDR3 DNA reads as TGTGCCAGCTCACCCCCATCAAAGGACAGGCAGGGAGCTTTCTTT.

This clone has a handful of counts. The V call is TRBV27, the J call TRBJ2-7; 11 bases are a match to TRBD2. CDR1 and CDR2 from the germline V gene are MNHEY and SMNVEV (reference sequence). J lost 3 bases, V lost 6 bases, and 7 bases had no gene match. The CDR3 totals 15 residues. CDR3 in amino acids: CASRNSGRALYEQYF. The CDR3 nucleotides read TGTGCCAGCAGAAATAGCGGGAGGGCCCTCTACGAGCAGTACTTC.